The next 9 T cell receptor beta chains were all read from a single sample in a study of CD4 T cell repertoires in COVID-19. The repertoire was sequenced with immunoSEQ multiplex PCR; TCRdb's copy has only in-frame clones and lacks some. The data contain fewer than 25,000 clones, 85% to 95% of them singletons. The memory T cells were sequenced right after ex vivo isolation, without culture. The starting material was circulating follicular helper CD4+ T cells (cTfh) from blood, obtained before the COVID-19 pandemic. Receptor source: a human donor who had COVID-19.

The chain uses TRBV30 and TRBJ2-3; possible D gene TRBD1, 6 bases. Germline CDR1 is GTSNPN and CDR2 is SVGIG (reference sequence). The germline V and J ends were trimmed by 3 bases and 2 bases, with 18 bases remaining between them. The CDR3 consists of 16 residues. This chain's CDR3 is CAWRDRQRLSTDTQYF. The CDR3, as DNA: TGTGCCTGGAGAGACAGGCAAAGACTATCCACAGATACGCAGTATTTT.

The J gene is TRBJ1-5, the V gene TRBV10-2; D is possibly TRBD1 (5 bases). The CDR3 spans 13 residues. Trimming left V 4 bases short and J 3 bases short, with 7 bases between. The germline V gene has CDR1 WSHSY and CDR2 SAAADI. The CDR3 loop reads CASSGQNNQPQHF. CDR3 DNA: TGCGCCAGCAGTGGACAGAACAATCAGCCCCAGCATTTT.

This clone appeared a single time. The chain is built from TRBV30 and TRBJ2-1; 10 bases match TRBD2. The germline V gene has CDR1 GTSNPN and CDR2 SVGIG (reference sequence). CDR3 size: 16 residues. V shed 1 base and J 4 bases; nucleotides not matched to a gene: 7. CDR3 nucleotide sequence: TGTGCCTGGAGTGGGTCGAGCGGGAGGGTGTACAATGAGCAGTTCTTC. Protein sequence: CAWSGSSGRVYNEQFF.

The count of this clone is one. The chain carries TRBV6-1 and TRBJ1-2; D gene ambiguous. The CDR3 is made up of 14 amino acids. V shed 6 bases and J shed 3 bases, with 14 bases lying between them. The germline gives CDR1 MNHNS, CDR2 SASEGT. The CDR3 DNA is TGTGCCAGCAGACCCAGCGGGCTCGACTATGGCTACACCTTC. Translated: CASRPSGLDYGYTF.

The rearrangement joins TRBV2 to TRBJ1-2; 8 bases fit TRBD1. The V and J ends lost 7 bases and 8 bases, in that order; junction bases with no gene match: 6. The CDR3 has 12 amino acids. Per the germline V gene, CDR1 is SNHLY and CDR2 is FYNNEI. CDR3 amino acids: CASTGGGRGYTF. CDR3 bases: TGTGCCAGCACAGGGGGCGGCAGAGGCTACACCTTC.

The chain's CDR3 is CASSGPTSGGRETQYF. The CDR3 coding sequence is TGCGCCAGCAGCGGACCGACTAGCGGGGGGAGGGAGACCCAGTACTTC. The V gene is TRBV5-1, the J gene TRBJ2-5, with TRBD2 matching over 13 bases. The germline V gene encodes CDR1 SGHRS and CDR2 YFSETQ. After removal of 4 bases from V and 5 bases from J, the junction contained 8 bases not matched to a gene. The length of the CDR3 is 16 residues.

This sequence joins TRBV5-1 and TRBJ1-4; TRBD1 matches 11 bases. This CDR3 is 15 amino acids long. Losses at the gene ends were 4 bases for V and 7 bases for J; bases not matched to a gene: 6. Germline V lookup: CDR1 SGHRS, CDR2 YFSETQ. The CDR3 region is CASSEIGTGGEKLFF. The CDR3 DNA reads TGCGCCAGCAGCGAAATCGGGACAGGGGGTGAAAAACTGTTTTTT.

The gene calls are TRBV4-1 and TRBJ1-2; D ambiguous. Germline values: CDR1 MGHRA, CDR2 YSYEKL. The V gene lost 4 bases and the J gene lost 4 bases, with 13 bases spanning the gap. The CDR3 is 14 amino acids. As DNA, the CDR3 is TGCGCCAGCAGCCCCTCACAGTTGAGCTATGGCTACACCTTC. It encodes CASSPSQLSYGYTF.

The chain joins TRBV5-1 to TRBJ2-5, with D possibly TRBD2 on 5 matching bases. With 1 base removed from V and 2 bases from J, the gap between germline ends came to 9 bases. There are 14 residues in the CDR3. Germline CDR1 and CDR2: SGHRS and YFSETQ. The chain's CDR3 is CASSLYGGQETQYF. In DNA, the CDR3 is TGCGCCAGCAGCTTGTATGGCGGGCAAGAGACCCAGTACTTC.